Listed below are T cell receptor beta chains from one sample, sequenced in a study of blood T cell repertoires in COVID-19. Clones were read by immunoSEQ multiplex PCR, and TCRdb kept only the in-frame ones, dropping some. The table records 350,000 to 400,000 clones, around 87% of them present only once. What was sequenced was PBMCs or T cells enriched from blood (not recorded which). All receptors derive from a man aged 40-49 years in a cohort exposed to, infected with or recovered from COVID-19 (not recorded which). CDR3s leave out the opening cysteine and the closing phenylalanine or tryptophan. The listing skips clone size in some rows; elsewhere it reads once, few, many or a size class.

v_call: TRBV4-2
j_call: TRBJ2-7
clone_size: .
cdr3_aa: ASSHDRGYEQY

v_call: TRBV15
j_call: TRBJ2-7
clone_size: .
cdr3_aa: ATSGYDRGDYEQY

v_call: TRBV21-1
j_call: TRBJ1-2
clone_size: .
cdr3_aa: ASSNHRGRGYGYT

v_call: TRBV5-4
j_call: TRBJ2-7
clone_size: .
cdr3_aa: ASSPRGGREEQY

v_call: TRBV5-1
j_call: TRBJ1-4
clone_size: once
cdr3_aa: ASGSGTGYEKLF

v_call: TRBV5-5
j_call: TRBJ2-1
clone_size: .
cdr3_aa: ASSLEGHEQF

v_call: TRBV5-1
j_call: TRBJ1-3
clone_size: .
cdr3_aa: ASSPSGESSGNTIY

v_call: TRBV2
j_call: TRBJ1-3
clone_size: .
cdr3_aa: ASSGGYAGNTIY

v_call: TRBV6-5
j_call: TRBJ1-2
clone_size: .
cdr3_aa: ASSQNTPGPGYT

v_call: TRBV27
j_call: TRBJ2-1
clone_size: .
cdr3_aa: ASSRWTSGREPYNEQF

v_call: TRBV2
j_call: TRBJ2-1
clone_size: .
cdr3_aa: ASRGQINEQF

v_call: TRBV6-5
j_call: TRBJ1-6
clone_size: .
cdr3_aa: ASRRFIFNSPLH

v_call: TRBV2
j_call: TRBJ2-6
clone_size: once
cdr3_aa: ASSPGGLGANVLT

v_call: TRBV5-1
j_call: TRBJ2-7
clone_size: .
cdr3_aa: ASSLEAGVRYEQY

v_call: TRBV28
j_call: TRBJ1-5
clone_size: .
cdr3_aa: ASVSGNDQPQH

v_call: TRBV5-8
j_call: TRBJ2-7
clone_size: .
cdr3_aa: ASSGQGARIYEQY

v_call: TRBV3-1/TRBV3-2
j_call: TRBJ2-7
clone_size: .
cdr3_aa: ASSQDPGTRNYEQY

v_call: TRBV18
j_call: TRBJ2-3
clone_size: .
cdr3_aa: ASSPPLAGTDTQY

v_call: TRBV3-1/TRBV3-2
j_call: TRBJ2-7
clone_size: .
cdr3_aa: ASSQLSGEQY

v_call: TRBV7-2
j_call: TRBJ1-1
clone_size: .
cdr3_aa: ASSLGGREKAF

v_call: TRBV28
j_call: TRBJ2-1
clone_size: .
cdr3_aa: ASSPPTSGRWNEQF

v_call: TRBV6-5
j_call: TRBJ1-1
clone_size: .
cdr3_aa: ASRDRLNTEAF

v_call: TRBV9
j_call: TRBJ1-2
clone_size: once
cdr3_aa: ASSLNYGYT

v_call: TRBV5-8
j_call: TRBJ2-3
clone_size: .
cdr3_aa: ASSLVLAGPTDTQY

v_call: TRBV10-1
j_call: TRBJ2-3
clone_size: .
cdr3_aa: ASTSGLADTDTQY

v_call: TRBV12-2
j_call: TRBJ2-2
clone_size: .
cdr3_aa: ATSGWRPPRNTGELF

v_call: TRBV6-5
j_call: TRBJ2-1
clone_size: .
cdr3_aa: ASSYEAPSYNEQF

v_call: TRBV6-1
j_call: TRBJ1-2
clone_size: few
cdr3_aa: ASSEQGYGYT

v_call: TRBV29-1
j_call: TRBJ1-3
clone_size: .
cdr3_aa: SVARDSGNTIY

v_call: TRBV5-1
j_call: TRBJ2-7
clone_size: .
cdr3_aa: ASSLQGGSYEQY

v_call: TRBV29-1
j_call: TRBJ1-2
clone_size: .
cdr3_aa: SVELERGIAYGYT

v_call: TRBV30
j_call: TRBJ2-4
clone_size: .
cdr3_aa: AWSAVAGLAKNIQY

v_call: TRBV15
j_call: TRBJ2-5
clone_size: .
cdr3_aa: ATSSGTAFQETQY